What follows are 25 T cell receptor beta chains derived from one specimen sequenced in a study of shared clonotypes between healthy human individuals (TCRdb year 2020). Library creation used the immunoSEQ multiplex PCR assay. The source is immuneACCESS, and TCRdb retained only in-frame sequences with V and J called. Part of the clones is not carried over; for the studies checked, unresolved V genes explain less than half of this, and the remainder is unexplained. The sample has over a million clones on record, around 98% of them singletons. Roughly 0.42% of the sample is taken by the ten largest. The sample comprised naive CD4+ T cells sorted from blood. The sample's cell subset or site label, in plain terms: CD45RA+ positively selected. The receptors shown here come from a man under 40 in good health.

The gene calls are TRBV19 and TRBJ2-6; D is ambiguous. Germline CDR1 is LNHDA and CDR2 is SQIVND (reference sequence). This CDR3 comprises 14 residues. Trimming removed 7 bases from V and 0 bases from J, with 7 bases in between. Here the CDR3 reads CASTVASGANVLTF. The CDR3 DNA reads as TGTGCCAGTACGGTGGCCTCTGGGGCCAACGTCCTGACTTTC.

This chain links TRBV6-5 with TRBJ2-1, with TRBD2 matching 9 bases. The CDR3 is made up of 13 amino acids. Germline CDR1 is MNHEY and CDR2 is SVGAGI. The J segment lost 7 bases and the V segment lost 5 bases, leaving 3 bases of the junction unmatched. The CDR3 DNA reads as TGTGCCAGCAGTCAGCGGGAGGTGAATGAGCAGTTCTTC. Protein: CASSQREVNEQFF.

As to this clone: The identical CDR3 is also encoded by other nucleotide sequences in the sample. The chain employs TRBV10-3 and TRBJ2-7; D unclear. CDR3 size: 12 residues. Germline V gene sequence: CDR1 ENHRY, CDR2 SYGVKD. V lost 3 bases to trimming and J lost 1 base, with 4 bases between them. CDR3 sequence reads: CAISEGSYEQYF. CDR3 DNA: TGTGCCATCAGTGAAGGATCCTACGAGCAGTACTTC.

This rearrangement joins TRBV10-3 to TRBJ2-1; 12 bases fit TRBD2. Germline CDR1 is ENHRY and CDR2 is SYGVKD. The CDR3 extends over 14 amino acids. The trim removed 5 bases at V and 5 bases at J, leaving 1 base unmatched. The CDR3 spells CAISTSGRHNEQFF. CDR3 nucleotides: TGTGCCATCAGTACTAGCGGGAGGCACAATGAGCAGTTCTTC.

This rearrangement joins TRBV6-5 to TRBJ1-2, with D unclear. In germline, CDR1 is MNHEY, CDR2 SVGAGI. The CDR3 is 14 residues long. Trimming left V 6 bases short and J 0 bases short, with 11 bases between. CDR3 residues: CASRTGFPNYGYTF. The DNA for the CDR3 is TGTGCCAGCAGAACGGGATTTCCTAACTATGGCTACACCTTC.

This chain connects TRBV18 to TRBJ1-1; 8 nucleotides line up with TRBD1. The CDR3 runs to 14 residues. CDR1 is KGHSH, CDR2 LQKENI, per germline. V was pared by 6 bases and J by 12 bases, with 15 bases of the junction left unmatched. DNA of the CDR3: TGTGCCAGCTCGCAATATAGGGACAGGAGCGTTCCTTTCTTT. Translating it yields CASSQYRDRSVPFF.

The rearrangement links TRBV6-5 to TRBJ1-2; D might be TRBD1 (6 bases). From germline, CDR1 is MNHEY and CDR2 SVGAGI. The CDR3 consists of 14 residues. V lost 2 bases, J lost 2 bases, and 9 bases lay in between. CDR3 DNA sequence: TGTGCCAGCAGTTACACAGGGTTGAACTATGGCTACACCTTC. It encodes CASSYTGLNYGYTF.

The chain uses TRBV6-5 and TRBJ2-7, with D perhaps matching TRBD2 (5 bases). The length of the CDR3 is 15 residues. Germline-derived CDR1 and CDR2 are MNHEY and SVGAGI. V gave up 0 bases and J gave up 0 bases, with 9 bases separating them. In DNA form, the CDR3 reads TGTGCCAGCAGTTACTCTAGCGCTAGCTCCTACGAGCAGTACTTC. This gives the protein CASSYSSASSYEQYF.

This clone was seen just once. The chain carries TRBV9 and TRBJ2-2; 10 bases match TRBD2. Germline trimming cut 2 bases from V and 2 bases from J; bases unmatched to any gene: 6. The CDR3 runs 17 residues. The germline CDR1 and CDR2 sequences are SGDLS and YYNGEE. The CDR3 nucleotides are TGTGCCAGCAGCGTCGTAGCGGGGGGATTTAACACCGGGGAGCTGTTTTTT. Its protein product is CASSVVAGGFNTGELFF. Together with reference TRBV9 and TRBJ2-2, the CDR3 gives the full variable domain: DSGVTQTPKHLITATGQRVTLRCSPRSGDLSVYWYQQSLDQGLQFLIQYYNGEERAKGNILERFSAQQFPDLHSELNLSSLELGDSALYFCASSVVAGGFNTGELFFGEGSRLTVL.

Comments on this clone: Distinct nucleotide sequences in the sample also encode this CDR3. This chain connects TRBV18 to TRBJ2-7; 7 bases align to TRBD2. The CDR3 is made up of 15 amino acids. CDR1 KGHSH and CDR2 LQKENI come from the germline V gene. The V and J ends lost 2 bases and 2 bases, in that order; junction bases with no gene match: 6. DNA of the CDR3: TGTGCCAGCTCACCAAGGCAGGGACTAACCTACGAGCAGTACTTC. Translating it yields CASSPRQGLTYEQYF.

To note about this clone: At the DNA level, this CDR3 is encoded by other sequences in the same sample as well. This chain links TRBV18 with TRBJ1-1; D not certain. The CDR3 runs 11 residues. The V and J ends lost 2 bases and 5 bases respectively, with 3 bases between them. The germline gives CDR1 KGHSH, CDR2 LQKENI. For the CDR3, the DNA is TGTGCCAGCTCACCAGGGACTGAAGCTTTCTTT. This encodes CASSPGTEAFF.

The chain uses TRBV7-8 and TRBJ1-1; D unresolved. Per the germline V gene, CDR1 is SGHVS and CDR2 is FQNEAQ. V lost 5 bases and J lost 5, with 12 bases in between. The CDR3 runs 13 residues. The CDR3 DNA reads TGTGCCAGCAGCGAGAGCGCGAAGACTGAAGCTTTCTTT. Its translation: CASSESAKTEAFF.

The J gene is TRBJ2-7, the V gene TRBV28; tentative D call: TRBD2 (6 bases). V lost 4 bases, J lost 1 base, and 17 bases lay in between. The CDR3 contains 16 residues. Germline V gene lookup returns CDR1 MDHEN and CDR2 SYDVKM. The CDR3 DNA reads TGTGCCAGCAGTTCTCCGGGAGTCTTGAATTCCTACGAGCAGTACTTC. It translates to CASSSPGVLNSYEQYF.

The chain recombines TRBV19 with TRBJ2-3, with 7 bases identical to TRBD2. This CDR3 has 16 residues. Germline V gene data show CDR1 as LNHDA and CDR2 as SQIVND (reference sequence). After removal of 6 bases from V and 3 bases from J, the junction contained 12 bases not matched to a gene. The CDR3: CASSLLAGGLTDTQYF. CDR3 DNA: TGTGCCAGTAGCCTCTTAGCGGGCGGCTTGACAGATACGCAGTATTTT.

This clone was picked up one time. Other DNA sequences of this sample code for an identical CDR3. The rearrangement uses TRBV11-2 and TRBJ2-3, with TRBD2 identical over 11 bases. J lost 3 bases, V lost 2 bases, and 4 bases had no gene match. The CDR3 spans 16 residues. CDR1 SGHAT and CDR2 FQNNGV come from the germline V gene. CDR3 residues: CASSLRLAGGTDTQYF. DNA for the CDR3: TGTGCCAGCAGCTTAAGGCTAGCGGGAGGTACAGATACGCAGTATTTT.

The chain recombines TRBV27 with TRBJ1-1; TRBD1 might be the D (6 bases). CDR1 MNHEY and CDR2 SMNVEV come from the germline V gene (reference sequence). Trimming shortened V by 5 bases and J by 5 bases, and 15 bases separated the two germline ends. The CDR3 runs 14 residues. CDR3: CASSETTGWTEAFF. The CDR3 DNA reads TGTGCCAGCAGTGAAACTACAGGGTGGACTGAAGCTTTCTTT.

Only one count was recorded for this clone. This chain connects TRBV5-1 to TRBJ2-5; D possibly corresponds to TRBD2 (5 bases). The V and J ends lost 0 bases and 7 bases respectively, with 25 bases between them. This CDR3 is built from 18 residues. Germline V gene sequence: CDR1 SGHRS, CDR2 YFSETQ. CDR3: CASSLAPIGDPGMGTQYF. The CDR3 bases are TGCGCCAGCAGCTTGGCCCCCATCGGTGATCCCGGGATGGGGACCCAGTACTTC.

This clone was seen just once. This sequence joins TRBV5-1 and TRBJ2-5; the D is unclear. CDR1 is SGHRS, CDR2 YFSETQ, per germline. This CDR3 has 16 residues. V dropped 3 bases and J dropped 1 base, with 16 bases sitting between them. The CDR3 DNA reads TGCGCCAGCAGCTCCCACCGCTCTTACCCCCAAGAGACCCAGTACTTC. It encodes CASSSHRSYPQETQYF.

CDR3 sequence reads: CASSLSVTENTEAFF. The CDR3 nucleotides read TGCGCCAGCAGCTTGAGTGTGACAGAAAACACTGAAGCTTTCTTT. The chain recombines TRBV5-1 with TRBJ1-1; a possible D gene is TRBD1 (5 bases). Germline V gene sequence: CDR1 SGHRS, CDR2 YFSETQ. Deletions cut 1 base from V and 2 bases from J, with 12 bases between. The length of the CDR3 is 15 residues.

For this clone: This specimen includes other DNA sequences encoding the same CDR3. The chain joins TRBV29-1 to TRBJ2-1, with a weak D call TRBD1 (5 bases). The ends were cut back, 7 bases at V and 4 bases at J, with 14 bases in the middle. This CDR3 comprises 13 residues. CDR1 SQVTM and CDR2 ANQGSEA come from the germline V gene. The CDR3 spells CSATLDTYNEQFF. The CDR3, as DNA: TGCAGCGCTACCTTGGACACATACAATGAGCAGTTCTTC.

V gene TRBV11-2 combines with J gene TRBJ1-4, with 8 bases lining up with TRBD1. The germline V gene encodes CDR1 SGHAT and CDR2 FQNNGV. V lost 1 base to trimming and J lost 8 bases; unmatched junction nucleotides: 6. This CDR3 contains 15 residues. The CDR3 is CASSLVTGGEEKLFF. The CDR3 nucleotides are TGTGCCAGCAGCTTAGTCACAGGGGGAGAAGAAAAACTGTTTTTT.

Note on this clone: This sample includes further DNA sequences coding for the same CDR3. The chain combines TRBV10-3 with TRBJ1-1; D is uncertain. There are 12 residues in the CDR3. CDR1 ENHRY and CDR2 SYGVKD come from the germline V gene. Trimming shortened V by 2 bases and J by 2 bases, and 3 bases separated the two germline ends. The chain's CDR3 is CAISELNTEAFF. Here the CDR3 DNA reads TGTGCCATCAGTGAGCTTAACACTGAAGCTTTCTTT.

V and J are TRBV28 and TRBJ1-5; D unclear. This CDR3 has 17 amino acids. Germline CDR1 is MDHEN and CDR2 is SYDVKM. Trimming removed 6 bases from V and 1 base from J, with 19 bases in between. CDR3 loop: CASRTHLGMVSNQPQHF. The CDR3 DNA is TGTGCCAGCAGGACCCACCTGGGTATGGTGAGCAATCAGCCCCAGCATTTT. The full variable domain, its missing parts supplied by reference TRBV28 and TRBJ1-5, is DVKVTQSSRYLVKRTGEKVFLECVQDMDHENMFWYRQDPGLGLRLIYFSYDVKMKEKGDIPEGYSVSREKKERFSLILESASTNQTSMYLCASRTHLGMVSNQPQHFGDGTRLSIL.

This clone came up once. The rearrangement joins TRBV28 to TRBJ2-7, with D possibly being TRBD1 (6 bases). The ends were cut back, 1 base at V and 3 bases at J, with 10 bases in the middle. This CDR3 is built from 14 residues. Germline-derived CDR1 and CDR2 are MDHEN and SYDVKM. As DNA, the CDR3 is TGTGCCAGCAGTTTATCACAGGGTAGCTACGAGCAGTACTTC. Translation gives CASSLSQGSYEQYF.

The chain carries TRBV28 and TRBJ2-5, with 10 positions matching TRBD2. This CDR3 comprises 15 residues. Germline V gene lookup returns CDR1 MDHEN and CDR2 SYDVKM. J lost 7 bases, V lost 6 bases, and 11 bases had no gene match. The CDR3 sequence is CASSNGLADERTQYF. CDR3 in DNA: TGTGCCAGCAGCAATGGACTAGCGGACGAGCGGACCCAGTACTTC.